The clone carrying this TCR beta chain was seen more than once but under ten times. Antigen unknown. A 5'RACE reaction primed in the constant segment made cDNA libraries of TCR alpha and TCR beta, and these carried sample barcodes and UMIs. TCRdb passed the 5' RACE reads through MiXCR, listing each CDR3 protein once. The sample lists about 600,000 distinct CDR3 sequences; roughly 20% were seen once. This specimen belongs to a study of T-cell memory formation after mild COVID-19. Study conclusions and caveats: Nothing confirmed that second-wave clones peaking on day 37 were specific for SARS-CoV-2. CD4+ contracting clones were found mainly in CM and EM, and CD8+ ones in EMRA. Clones shrinking from day 15 to 85 showed even CD4/CD8 mixes; later expanders tilted CD4+.

Germline V gene lookup returns CDR1 SGHRS and CDR2 YFSETQ. CDR3 length: 15 residues. The trim removed 3 bases at V and 4 bases at J, leaving 8 bases unmatched. The chain couples TRBV5-1 to TRBJ1-2; TRBD1 agrees at 8 bases. The sample taken for sequencing was PBMCs or a T cell subset sorted from them (not recorded which). This receptor was identified in an adult woman who had mild COVID-19 (a few samples of this study predate the infection). Cell type and time point are not known. The CDR3 DNA reads as TGCGCCAGCAGCTCTATCAGTGACAGGGGCTATGGCTACACCTTC. This codes for CASSSISDRGYGYTF. Full variable domain (remainder filled in from reference TRBV5-1 and TRBJ1-2): KAGVTQTPRYLIKTRGQQVTLSCSPISGHRSVSWYQQTPGQGLQFLFEYFSETQRNKGNFPGRFSGRQFSNSRSEMNVSTLELGDSALYLCASSSISDRGYGYTFGSGTRLTVV.